Listed below are T cell receptor beta chains from one sample, sequenced in a study of cytomegalovirus exposure and HLA in healthy donors. TCRdb's table, derived via immunoSEQ multiplex PCR, lists solely in-frame clones and lacks some. This table holds 180,000 or so clones, 80% found once. The sample consisted of PBMCs. These receptors originate from a young woman in good health and CMV-seronegative. CDR3s include the opening cysteine and the closing phenylalanine or tryptophan. Each record gives: J gene, clone size, V gene, D gene, CDR3 protein, CDR3 DNA. A D gene is named only where the DNA matches it firmly. The size of a clone is reported for some rows only, either as once, few or many, or as a class for expanded clones.

TRBJ2-5,-,TRBV5-1,TRBD1,CASSLAGTGGETQYF,TGCGCCAGCAGCTTGGCCGGGACAGGGGGAGAGACCCAGTACTTC
TRBJ1-6,-,TRBV27,TRBD1,CASSWTGGHSPLHF,TGTGCCAGCAGTTGGACAGGGGGTCATTCACCCCTCCACTTT
TRBJ1-1,once,TRBV4-3,-,CASSQVSGGNTEAFF,TGCGCCAGCAGCCAAGTTTCGGGGGGGAACACTGAAGCTTTCTTT
TRBJ2-6,-,TRBV5-6,TRBD2,CASSSILAGGIGANVLTF,TGTGCCAGCAGCTCAATACTAGCGGGGGGGATTGGGGCCAACGTCCTGACTTTC
TRBJ2-1,-,TRBV20-1,-,CSATRNEQFF,TGCAGTGCTACGCGGAATGAGCAGTTCTTC
TRBJ1-2,-,TRBV5-1,-,CASRLRGGYTF,TGCGCCAGCAGGTTGAGAGGAGGCTACACCTTC
TRBJ1-1,-,TRBV18,-,CASSATGRRLNTEAFF,TGTGCCAGCTCAGCTACAGGGAGAAGGCTGAACACTGAAGCTTTCTTT
TRBJ1-1,-,TRBV6-6,TRBD1,CASSTGQVGTEAFF,TGTGCCAGCAGTACGGGACAGGTGGGCACTGAAGCTTTCTTT
TRBJ2-3,-,TRBV7-2,-,CASSLLRLGDTQYF,TGTGCCAGCAGCTTATTACGACTAGGAGATACGCAGTATTTT
TRBJ1-5,-,TRBV7-2,-,CASSPDRIQPQHF,TGTGCCAGCAGCCCCGACAGAATACAGCCCCAGCATTTT
TRBJ2-7,-,TRBV6-1,-,CASSEVGGQYF,TGTGCCAGCAGTGAAGTAGGGGGGCAGTACTTC
TRBJ2-3,-,TRBV11-2,TRBD2,CASSARGTSLRSSTDTQYF,TGTGCCAGCAGCGCGAGGGGGACTAGCCTTCGTTCTAGCACAGATACGCAGTATTTT
TRBJ2-2,once,TRBV5-1,-,CASSTRGTNTGELFF,TGCGCCAGCAGCACTCGGGGGACGAACACCGGGGAGCTGTTTTTT
TRBJ1-2,-,TRBV6-6,TRBD1,CASSSSGTGLDGYTF,TGTGCCAGCAGTTCCTCCGGGACAGGGTTGGATGGCTACACCTTC
TRBJ1-4,-,TRBV4-1,-,CASSQGQGILKEKLFF,TGCGCCAGCAGCCAAGGCCAGGGGATTTTAAAGGAAAAACTGTTTTTT
TRBJ2-2,-,TRBV7-8,-,CASSLGTYTGELFF,TGTGCCAGCAGCTTAGGCACTTACACCGGGGAGCTGTTTTTT
TRBJ1-2,-,TRBV4-2,-,CASSQAGPTELYGYTF,TGTGCCAGCAGCCAGGCAGGGCCTACTGAGCTCTATGGCTACACCTTC
TRBJ1-1,-,TRBV2,TRBD1,CASSGYRGGNTEAFF,TGTGCCAGCAGTGGATACAGGGGAGGGAACACTGAAGCTTTCTTT
TRBJ2-7,-,TRBV11-1,TRBD1,CASRGRDSFSYEQYF,TGTGCCAGCAGGGGTCGGGACAGCTTCTCCTACGAGCAGTACTTC
TRBJ1-6,-,TRBV2,-,CASSESEGLNSPLHF,TGTGCCAGCAGTGAAAGTGAAGGACTTAATTCACCCCTCCACTTT
TRBJ2-5,-,TRBV5-4,-,CASSPRESPGAETQYF,TGTGCCAGCAGCCCGCGTGAGAGCCCCGGAGCGGAGACCCAGTACTTC
TRBJ1-2,-,TRBV6-5,TRBD1,CASADGTGGNYGYTF,TGTGCCAGCGCGGACGGGACAGGGGGCAACTATGGCTACACCTTC
TRBJ2-5,-,TRBV7-9,TRBD2,CASSGSGGASETQYF,TGTGCCAGCAGCGGTAGCGGGGGGGCCTCAGAGACCCAGTACTTC
TRBJ2-3,-,TRBV7-9,-,CASSRPSTLRTDTQYF,TGTGCCAGCAGTCGCCCTTCGACTCTTCGCACAGATACGCAGTATTTT
TRBJ2-1,-,TRBV5-1,-,CASSLDREGSEQFF,TGCGCCAGCAGCTTGGACAGGGAGGGGAGTGAGCAGTTCTTC
TRBJ1-4,once,TRBV6-1,-,CASSDFVGSPTEKLFF,TGTGCCAGCAGTGATTTTGTGGGCAGTCCAACTGAAAAACTGTTTTTT
TRBJ2-5,-,TRBV18,-,CASSPLPEETQYF,TGTGCCAGCTCACCACTCCCGGAAGAGACCCAGTACTTC
TRBJ2-3,-,TRBV4-3,TRBD1,CASSQEVTGRTDTQYF,TGCGCCAGCAGCCAAGAGGTGACAGGGCGCACAGATACGCAGTATTTT
TRBJ2-1,once,TRBV5-1,-,CASSLGGPYNEQFF,TGCGCCAGCAGTCTGGGAGGCCCCTACAATGAGCAGTTCTTC